The 19 T cell receptor beta chains reported below all come from one sample, sequenced in a study of spatial heterogeneity in lung cancer. These receptors have no identified antigens. TCRdb itself ran the 5' RACE reads through MiXCR, one entry per CDR3 protein. Among about 13,000 distinct CDR3 sequences, about 4.6% were seen once, and the ten largest hold 20% to 25%. Time point indicated: sample taken at primary tumor resection. Regarding the study as a whole: The number of expanded tumor alpha and beta chains correlated with mutation number.

The sequenced sample was lung tumor tissue, obtained at surgery. All receptors come from a male donor with early-stage non-small cell lung cancer.

The sample holds many counts of this clonotype. Little can be read into the size of this beta chain, an off-target read in a library designed for alpha chains. This sequence joins TRBV4-1 and TRBJ2-3; no definite D call. Trimming stripped 4 bases from V and 2 bases from J, with 10 bases between. Germline V CDR1 and CDR2: MGHRA, YSYEKL. The CDR3 loop spans 14 amino acids. DNA for the CDR3: TGCGCCAGCAGCCGGGAAGACAACACAGATACGCAGTATTTT. It yields the protein CASSREDNTDTQYF.

Many counts were recorded for this clonotype. The library was prepared for alpha chains; this beta chain is a stray read, so its frequency means little. The V gene is TRBV7-9, the J gene TRBJ1-2, with D perhaps TRBD1 (6 bases). Trimming shortened V by 1 base and J by 5 bases, and 11 bases separated the two germline ends. Germline loops: CDR1 SEHNR, CDR2 FQNEAQ (reference sequence). This CDR3 has 14 amino acids. CDR3 DNA: TGTGCCAGCAGCTTAGGAACAGGGCCTTATGGCTACACCTTC. It encodes CASSLGTGPYGYTF.

This clonotype was picked up many times. Since it is a stray read in a library aimed at alpha chains, this beta chain has a size that is not meaningful. This chain uses TRBV6-5 with TRBJ1-1; 9 nucleotides line up with TRBD1. This CDR3 spans 16 amino acids. CDR1 and CDR2 (germline): MNHEY, SVGAGI. V shed 5 bases and J 0 bases; nucleotides not matched to a gene: 7. The CDR3 DNA reads as TGTGCCAGCAGTCACAGACAGGGGGGCATGAACACTGAAGCTTTCTTT. Encoded protein: CASSHRQGGMNTEAFF.

This clonotype was seen repeatedly, ten times or more. This beta chain lies outside the target of a library built for alpha chains; its clone size means little. The V call is TRBV11-2, the J call TRBJ2-5; 10 bases align to TRBD1. V was pared by 5 bases and J by 5 bases, with 8 bases of the junction left unmatched. This CDR3 is 15 amino acids long. Germline V gene data show CDR1 as SGHAT and CDR2 as FQNNGV. This chain's CDR3 is CASSLLDRGLETQYF. DNA for the CDR3: TGTGCCAGCAGCCTCCTGGACAGGGGGTTGGAGACCCAGTACTTC.

Concerning this clonotype: Because the library targeted alpha chains, this beta chain is an off-target read whose size means little. V is TRBV6-5 and J is TRBJ1-2; weak D call: TRBD1 (6 bases). The length of the CDR3 is 17 residues. Trimming cost V 0 bases and J 4 bases, with 18 bases left between them. The germline gives CDR1 MNHEY, CDR2 SVGAGI. As DNA, the CDR3 is TGTGCCAGCAGTTACTCCTCTGGTTGGGGACACAGCTATGGCTACACCTTC. Protein sequence: CASSYSSGWGHSYGYTF.

This clonotype was detected many times. This beta chain represents an off-target read in a library built for alpha chains; its size is of limited meaning. The V call is TRBV18, the J call TRBJ2-3, with D hard to call. Germline CDR1 and CDR2: KGHSH and LQKENI. The ends were cut back, 3 bases at V and 0 bases at J, with 10 bases in the middle. The CDR3 contains 15 residues. CDR3 loop: CASSPRQASTDTQYF. CDR3 bases: TGTGCCAGCTCACCCCGCCAAGCAAGCACAGATACGCAGTATTTT.

Many counts were recorded for this clonotype. Since it is a stray read in a library aimed at alpha chains, this beta chain has a size that is not meaningful. This chain joins TRBV20-1 and TRBJ2-5; the match to TRBD1 covers 8 bases. CDR3 length: 14 amino acids. Germline lookup yields CDR1 DFQATT and CDR2 SNEGSKA (reference sequence). The J segment lost 4 bases and the V segment lost 4 bases, leaving 8 bases of the junction unmatched. CDR3 DNA sequence: TGCAGTGCTAATCGACAGGGGTCCGGAGAGACCCAGTACTTC. This gives the protein CSANRQGSGETQYF.

This clonotype has at least ten counts. Since it is a stray read in a library aimed at alpha chains, this beta chain has a size that is not meaningful. The CDR3 is CASSSGTSGTARELFF. CDR3 DNA sequence: TGTGCCAGCAGCTCAGGGACTAGCGGGACCGCAAGGGAGCTGTTTTTT. This rearrangement joins TRBV3-1 to TRBJ2-2; TRBD2 agrees at 13 bases. CDR3 size: 16 residues. Germline CDR1 is LGHDT and CDR2 is YNNKEL (reference sequence). Trimming took 5 bases from V and 9 from J; bases not matched to a gene: 9.

A word on this clonotype: For a library built for alpha chains, this beta chain is a stray read; little rests on its size. This chain links TRBV27 with TRBJ2-7; TRBD1 aligns across 8 bases. The CDR3 is 13 residues long. The junction had 6 bases not matched to a gene; V was cut back by 6 bases and J by 5 bases. Germline lookup yields CDR1 MNHEY and CDR2 SMNVEV (reference sequence). In DNA, the CDR3 is TGTGCCAGCAGGCGGACAGGGTCGGACGAGCAGTACTTC. Residues: CASRRTGSDEQYF.

Note on this clonotype: A library prepared for alpha chains yielded this beta chain as an off-target read; its size is of little meaning. The chain couples TRBV20-1 to TRBJ2-3; 11 bases line up with TRBD2. V lost 6 bases to trimming and J lost 4 bases; unmatched junction nucleotides: 9. CDR3 length equals 15 residues. Germline assignment: CDR1 DFQATT and CDR2 SNEGSKA (reference sequence). The CDR3, as DNA: TGCAGTGCCCTAGGAGCTAGCGGGGGGCCAGATACGCAGTATTTT. Protein sequence: CSALGASGGPDTQYF.

About this clonotype itself: The library was prepared for alpha chains; this beta chain is a stray read, so its frequency means little. This chain uses TRBV19 with TRBJ2-2; 7 bases fit TRBD1. Per germline, CDR1 LNHDA and CDR2 SQIVND (reference sequence). The junction had 14 bases not matched to a gene; V was cut back by 3 bases and J by 4 bases. This CDR3 spans 18 amino acids. This CDR3 reads CASSIYWGTGAGTGELFF. The CDR3, as DNA: TGTGCCAGTAGTATTTATTGGGGAACAGGGGCGGGCACCGGGGAGCTGTTTTTT.

On this clonotype: The size of this beta chain means little, since it is a stray read in a library made for alpha chains. This rearrangement joins TRBV11-2 to TRBJ2-7; 12 bases line up with TRBD2. There are 19 residues in the CDR3. V gave up 6 bases and J gave up 0 bases; unmatched junction bases: 15. Germline assignment: CDR1 SGHAT and CDR2 FQNNGV. The CDR3 loop reads CASRASTSGGRYNSYEQYF. Written as DNA, the CDR3 is TGTGCCAGCAGGGCAAGTACTAGCGGGGGGAGATATAACTCCTACGAGCAGTACTTC.

Ten or more counts support this clonotype. This beta chain appears as a stray read in a library generated for alpha chains; its size is not informative. V and J are TRBV18 and TRBJ2-1, with 13 bases matching TRBD2. The CDR3 is 16 residues long. V was pared by 2 bases and J by 5 bases, with 3 bases of the junction left unmatched. CDR1 is KGHSH and CDR2 is LQKENI in the germline V gene. The CDR3 sequence is CASSPVLAGGNNEQFF. The CDR3 DNA follows: TGTGCCAGCTCACCAGTACTAGCGGGGGGGAACAATGAGCAGTTCTTC.

In its sample, this clonotype was seen a few times. This beta chain was picked up by a library intended for alpha chains and is off target, so its count carries little meaning. The V and J genes are TRBV3-1 and TRBJ2-7; D uncertain. This CDR3 comprises 14 residues. Germline V gives CDR1 LGHDT, CDR2 YNNKEL (reference sequence). V lost 6 bases and J lost 2, with 14 bases in between. CDR3 in amino acids: CASSVFSSAYEQYF. In nucleotides, the CDR3 is TGTGCCAGCAGTGTATTCTCCTCGGCCTACGAGCAGTACTTC.

At least ten counts were recorded for this clonotype. This beta chain represents an off-target read in a library built for alpha chains; its size is of limited meaning. J is TRBJ2-5 and V is TRBV24-1; weak D call: TRBD1 (5 bases). Trimming took off 4 bases at V and 2 bases at J, with 10 bases between the two ends. The CDR3 is 14 residues long. Germline CDR1 reads KGHDR; CDR2 reads SFDVKD. The CDR3 spells CATSDSGLQETQYF. The CDR3 nucleotides are TGTGCCACCAGTGACTCAGGGTTACAAGAGACCCAGTACTTC.

This clonotype was counted many times. This beta chain lies outside the target of a library built for alpha chains; its clone size means little. The chain carries TRBV20-1 and TRBJ2-3; tentative D call: TRBD2 (7 bases). The germline V gene has CDR1 DFQATT and CDR2 SNEGSKA (reference sequence). V lost 0 bases and J 6 bases, leaving 19 bases between the germline ends. The CDR3 has 16 amino acids. For the CDR3, the DNA is TGCAGTGCTAGAGATCAGGGCGGGGGCCGCCCGGATACGCAGTATTTT. Encoded protein: CSARDQGGGRPDTQYF.

This clonotype was observed at least ten times. Since it is a stray read in a library aimed at alpha chains, this beta chain has a size that is not meaningful. The chain employs TRBV5-6 and TRBJ1-2; D might be TRBD1 (5 bases). V lost 2 bases to trimming and J lost 6 bases, with 17 bases between them. This CDR3 has 15 amino acids. CDR1 is SGHDT and CDR2 is YYEEEE in the germline V gene. The CDR3 spells CASSLIPGRVDGYTF. In nucleotides, the CDR3 is TGTGCCAGCAGCTTAATACCAGGGAGGGTCGATGGCTACACCTTC.

Remarks on this clonotype: In a library made to pick up alpha chains, this beta chain is a stray read with a size that means little. The J gene is TRBJ1-2, the V gene TRBV6-2 or TRBV6-3; 8 nucleotides match TRBD1. With V trimmed by 6 bases and J by 6 bases, 6 bases remained unmatched. The CDR3 covers 13 residues. The germline V gene has CDR1 MNHEY and CDR2 SVGEGT. This CDR3 reads CASRPTGEDGYTF. The DNA of the CDR3 is TGTGCCAGCAGGCCGACAGGGGAGGATGGCTACACCTTC.

This clonotype was seen many times. The library was prepared for alpha chains; this beta chain is a stray read, so its frequency means little. The chain combines TRBV6-1 with TRBJ2-3; unclear D gene. The germline V and J ends were trimmed by 5 bases and 3 bases, with 6 bases remaining between them. The V gene's germline CDR1 is MNHNS and CDR2 SASEGT. The CDR3 is 12 residues long. Written as DNA, the CDR3 is TGTGCCAGCAGTTACTTAACAGATACGCAGTATTTT. Protein product: CASSYLTDTQYF.